The source of this T cell receptor (beta chain) is a study of cytomegalovirus exposure and HLA in healthy donors (dated by TCRdb to 2016 to 2017). A note on the overall study: An earlier analysis of 550 to 700 of the donors reported 250 to 300 Gb of sequence data and 117 million unique TCR beta sequences from 190 million or so T cells. An early release covering over 500 HLA-typed donors comprised about 290 gigabases of sequencing data and approximately 85 million unique TCR sequences. Of the roughly 400 genotyped donors, approximately 83% fell in the genetic ancestry cluster associated with self-reported Caucasian donors. The study was designed to test whether signatures of past pathogen exposure could be identified by cataloging public T cell receptors. The T cell repertoires of around 730 subjects were profiled by immunosequencing and related to cytomegalovirus serostatus. In addition to the first cohort of 500 to 850 subjects, a separate validation cohort of 120 different subjects was used. To predict cytomegalovirus infection status, the study combined high-throughput TCR immunosequencing, statistical association of individual TCRs with disease status, and machine learning. A later analysis re-analyzed previously published TCR beta repertoires from approximately 670 donors and added high-resolution HLA genotyping to study TCR occurrence patterns. Rather than using new phenotypic data, the later analysis identified candidate immune exposures from TCR beta sequences and from how often those sequences occurred across donors. An earlier analysis of 587 of the donors applied high-throughput TCR beta sequencing to assess whether each TCR beta V gene segment acted as functional or pseudogenic. Donor age, sex, ethnicity and CMV serostatus were compiled alongside the repertoire data. Genome-wide SNP genotypes for about three fifths of the roughly 700 donors were used in a later genetic analysis, which treated that subset as a discovery cohort. Every repertoire in the discovery cohort had been generated on one and the same sequencing platform. Class I and class II HLA loci were covered by the typing at four-digit resolution. The number of donors typed differed by locus, with roughly 620-630 for A, B, C, DRB1 and DQB1, 522 for DQA1, 600 to 610 for DPA1, and around 450 for DPB1. Five DR-DQ haplotypes were handled as single units for association and clustering because linkage in the cohort was strong. Across under 500 genotyped donors of the cohort, an average of about 240,000 unique TCR beta nucleotide sequences per donor were sequenced, and around 19% of those sequences were non-productive. What the study reported, not specific to this receptor: A later analysis reported that several top co-occurrence clusters appeared linked to parvovirus B19, influenza, CMV and Epstein-Barr virus. At a false discovery rate of 0.05, a later analysis linked under 20,000 TCR beta sequences to specific HLA alleles. A total of 150 to 200 TCR beta chains were listed by the study as associated with cytomegalovirus. Presence/absence analyses assumed roughly uniform sequencing depth across donors, an assumption that may not hold. In a later genetic analysis, fewer N-insertions in productive TCRs were reported among donors in an Asian-associated ancestry cluster than the roughly 700-donor mean. HLA typing was unavailable for some donors at each locus, so association tests used only the typed subset. A few of the identified cytomegalovirus-associated TCR beta chains were confirmed in vitro to be specific for cytomegalovirus antigens. A group of highly shared sequence variants was considered likely to be a technical artifact of the sequencing pipeline. When HLA alleles, especially DR and DQ, strongly co-occurred, attributing TCR associations to individual alleles was difficult. Immune exposure information for the cohort was limited to CMV serostatus. The cohort was sequenced for TCR beta chains only, and without alpha or paired-chain data the features that could be detected were limited. An association between a missense DCLRE1C variant and V-gene and J-gene trimming of TCR beta chains was found in a later genetic analysis and replicated in an independent cohort. It was suggested by the authors that the approach could potentially be generalized to other disease states and immunological phenotypes. Cytomegalovirus status was reported to be diagnosed by the classifier with high specificity and sensitivity in both the original and validation cohorts. Broadly in line with IMGT annotations, most TCR beta V segments showed up in productive rearrangements about 90% or about 30% of the time in an earlier analysis of some 590 of the donors. A further reported finding was that TCR beta sequences accurately predicted the HLA-A and HLA-B alleles for most subjects in the first cohort. In a later analysis, TCR association rates were found to vary across HLA loci, with the most associated TCRs seen for DRB1 alleles and the fewest for HLA-C alleles. Seventeen rarely observed V segments, including chromosome 9 orphons, were excluded from the earlier analysis of approximately 600 of the donors because counts were too low. Correlated functional status among segregating V segments might reflect linkage disequilibrium, but an unknown experimental factor could not be ruled out. Most CMV-associated TCR beta chains appeared to be HLA-restricted in a later analysis, and the HLA associations seemed to be driven largely by CMV exposure. While some public TCRs were present in many individuals, most TCR sequences turned up only very rarely across donors. In a later analysis, HLA-associated TCR beta chains showed more clonal expansion and lower generation probabilities than non-associated chains that were equally common.

To note about this clone: Its recognized antigen is unknown. There are no base qualities to consult, and no much larger clone falls within one base.

The library came from the immunoSEQ multiplex PCR assay. For the multiplex PCR, a mixture combining 60 forward primers for TCR Vbeta segments and 13 reverse primers for TCR Jbeta segments was used. The CDR3 region of rearranged TCR beta genes was amplified from genomic DNA with a multiplex PCR assay. The Illumina HiSeq System was used to sequence the amplified TCR beta libraries as 87-base-pair reads. The paper's processing steps were these. In a later analysis, approximately 74 million unique TCR beta chains were counted across the roughly 610 repertoires, and about 9.9 million of these chains were shared by at least two donors. To remove PCR and sequencing errors, raw reads were error-corrected and collapsed into unique sequences using a nearest-neighbor algorithm that merged closely related sequences. CDR3 sequences were aligned to IMGT reference sequences to assign V, D and J gene segments. For a sequence to be retained, a match of at least six nucleotides to both a V gene segment and a J gene segment was required. A rearrangement was called productive if the CDR3 had no stop codons and remained in frame with V and J, and every other rearrangement was called non-productive. Following IMGT convention, CDR3 was defined as the stretch from the second conserved V-encoded cysteine to the conserved J-encoded phenylalanine. The earlier analysis of 587 of the donors excluded sequences that lacked an unambiguous match to a single V gene segment. In an earlier analysis of some 590 of the donors, V segments were called functional above 56.7% productive rearrangements and were called segregating when the between-donor standard deviation exceeded 5%. To diagnose cytomegalovirus status from the catalog of TCR beta chain sequences, a statistical classification framework was built. A later analysis assigned V and J genes by comparing TCR nucleotide sequences with IMGT/GENE-DB human TR gene sequences. In a later analysis, CDR3 sequences and most-parsimonious VDJ recombination scenarios were assigned using the TCRdist pipeline. In a later analysis, every TCR beta chain was defined by the combination of its CDR3 amino acid sequence and its V-gene family, and reads without a unique V-gene family were dropped. As a way to deal with suspected cross-contamination and a sequencing artifact, a later analysis dropped roughly 620 nucleotide sequences that were highly shared and had low generation probability. In a later analysis, a clonal expansion index was calculated for each public chain from normalized within-repertoire ranks of inferred template counts. Generation probabilities in a later analysis came from a VDJ recombination model fitted to out-of-frame rearrangements, and those results were checked against IGoR. In a later analysis, TCR-TCR, TCR-HLA and TCR-CMV co-occurrence was scored with hypergeometric tests, and a repertoire-size bias correction was applied to TCR pairs. A later analysis estimated false discovery rates by permuting HLA or CMV assignments 20 times. A later analysis grouped co-occurring TCRs with DBSCAN, adding TCRdist sequence similarity when clustering within HLA-allele-positive subsets. Repertoires with fewer than 30,000 or more than 120,000 public chains were left out of co-occurrence clustering, as were four to six repertoires with anomalous nucleotide sharing. Sourced from immuneACCESS, this table was stored by TCRdb with only in-frame sequences that have V and J called. A share of the clones is absent; for the studies checked, an unresolved V gene accounts for under half, and the remainder has no known explanation. V and J calls and clone size come straight from that table; D and trimming were deduced from the DNA. Recorded for this sample are 200,000 to 250,000 clones; around 80% of them occurred a single time. More than 0.6% of the sample goes to the ten largest clones.

The cohort consisted of approximately 690 healthy bone marrow donors. All cohort members were sampled while nominally healthy, although unrecorded immune exposures were likely present. The donor was CMV seronegative and was included in the group of a few hundred seronegative cohort members. A peripheral blood sample was provided by each donor, and peripheral blood mononuclear cells were used for TCR beta sequencing. Genomic DNA was extracted from the blood cell samples with the Qiagen DNeasy Blood Extraction Kit. The source of this sequence is a boy between 2 and 15 years old in good health and CMV-seronegative. The sequencing input was PBMCs.

The DNA reads as follows: TGTGCCAGCAGCCAACGCGTGCCTGGGGGCCAGCCCCAGCATTTT. Its translation is CASSQRVPGGQPQHF. Recombination joined TRBV14 with TRBJ1-5; the best D guess is TRBD1, with 6 bases matching. V is shortened by 2 bases, J by 7 bases, and the region joining them spans 15 bases. From cysteine to phenylalanine, the CDR3 is 15 amino acids long. Only the CDR3 portion is preserved as DNA: 45 bases, with reading frame beginning at the first base. CDR1 and CDR2 are drawn from the germline V gene: SGHDN, FVKESK. Beyond the CDR3, the reference TRBV14 and TRBJ1-5 genes provide the residues; the full variable domain reads: EAGVTQFPSHSVIEKGQTVTLRCDPISGHDNLYWYRRVMGKEIKFLLHFVKESKQDESGMPNNRFLAERTGGTYSTLKVQPAELEDSGVYFCASSQRVPGGQPQHFGDGTRLSIL.